These T cell receptor beta chains were read from a single sample in a study of shared clonotypes between healthy human individuals. The data were produced by immunoSEQ multiplex PCR, yet TCRdb's version contains in-frame clones alone and is incomplete. Among approximately 240,000 clones listed, 65% to 70% were seen once. Input material: memory CD4+ T cells sorted from blood. The origin of the receptors is a man in his thirties or forties in good health. Each CDR3 is given with its conserved first and last residue. The D gene is left open where the match is weak. Not all rows give a size; the values are once, few, many and, for expanded clones, a class.

clone size	D gene	V gene	CDR3 length	J gene	CDR3 protein	CDR3 DNA
-	TRBD2	TRBV4-3	17	TRBJ2-2	CASSQVEAGGFVGELFF	TGCGCCAGCAGCCAAGTAGAAGCGGGAGGGTTTGTAGGGGAGCTGTTTTTT
-	-	TRBV19	14	TRBJ2-3	CASSIMGSTDTQYF	TGTGCCAGTAGTATAATGGGCAGCACAGATACGCAGTATTTT
-	TRBD2	TRBV28	15	TRBJ2-1	CASSSGTSGFNEQFF	TGTGCCAGCAGTTCAGGGACTAGCGGGTTTAATGAGCAGTTCTTC
-	-	TRBV30	15	TRBJ2-1	CAWSVLRLEFSEQFF	TGTGCCTGGAGTGTATTGAGACTAGAGTTTTCGGAGCAGTTCTTC
-	-	TRBV5-4	14	TRBJ2-2	CASSLDLYTGELFF	TGTGCCAGCAGCTTGGACTTGTACACCGGGGAGCTGTTTTTT
-	-	TRBV29-1	13	TRBJ2-5	CSVDEGFQETQYF	TGCAGCGTTGATGAGGGCTTCCAAGAGACCCAGTACTTC
-	TRBD1	TRBV6-1	15	TRBJ2-2	CASSATGGRAGELFF	TGTGCCAGCAGTGCAACAGGGGGACGGGCCGGGGAGCTGTTTTTT
-	TRBD1	TRBV4-2	19	TRBJ1-4	CASSQRGNPAGTVNEKLFF	TGTGCCAGCAGCCAACGGGGAAACCCGGCCGGGACAGTTAATGAAAAACTGTTTTTT
-	-	TRBV11-2	13	TRBJ2-5	CASSLGAWETQYF	TGTGCCAGCAGTTTAGGGGCTTGGGAGACCCAGTACTTC
many	-	TRBV6-5	12	TRBJ1-2	CASRNLGYGYTF	TGTGCCAGCAGGAACTTAGGCTATGGCTACACCTTC
-	-	TRBV9	15	TRBJ2-5	CASSVGDDRKETQYF	TGTGCCAGCAGCGTAGGGGACGATCGGAAAGAGACCCAGTACTTC
once	-	TRBV10-3	13	TRBJ2-5	CAIMGQSQETQYF	TGTGCCATCATGGGGCAGAGCCAAGAGACCCAGTACTTC
-	-	TRBV18	13	TRBJ2-7	CASSHSKYYEQYF	TGTGCCAGCTCCCACTCTAAGTACTACGAGCAGTACTTC
-	-	TRBV28	15	TRBJ2-3	CASSLSGPEGNTQYF	TGTGCCAGCAGTTTATCGGGCCCCGAAGGAAATACGCAGTATTTT
-	-	TRBV6-5	15	TRBJ2-2	CASSYFGHPTGELFF	TGTGCCAGCAGTTACTTCGGACACCCGACCGGGGAGCTGTTTTTT
few	-	TRBV6-1	13	TRBJ2-5	CASDLGRAETQYF	TGTGCCAGCGACTTGGGCAGGGCAGAGACCCAGTACTTC
once	-	TRBV5-1	15	TRBJ2-3	CASSLKRVGTDTQYF	TGCGCCAGCAGCTTGAAACGGGTCGGCACAGATACGCAGTATTTT
once	TRBD1	TRBV15	17	TRBJ1-5	CATSRGGQGASIQPQHF	TGTGCCACCAGCAGAGGAGGTCAGGGGGCTAGCATTCAGCCCCAGCATTTT
-	-	TRBV29-1	14	TRBJ2-2	CSVGLSRSTGELFF	TGCAGCGTTGGGCTCTCCCGGAGCACCGGGGAGCTGTTTTTT
-	TRBD1	TRBV7-8	16	TRBJ1-2	CASSPNSGTGYFGYTF	TGTGCCAGCAGCCCGAACTCCGGGACAGGGTATTTTGGCTACACCTTC
-	TRBD1	TRBV7-2	14	TRBJ2-1	CASSPRDRYNEQFF	TGTGCCAGCAGCCCGCGGGACAGGTACAATGAGCAGTTCTTC
-	-	TRBV2	11	TRBJ1-1	CASSNFAEAFF	TGTGCCAGCAGCAATTTCGCTGAAGCTTTCTTT
-	-	TRBV28	15	TRBJ1-4	CASSRVGPTNEKLFF	TGTGCCAGCAGCCGCGTGGGGCCGACTAATGAAAAACTGTTTTTT
-	-	TRBV7-2	13	TRBJ2-1	CASSTYRSNEQFF	TGTGCCAGCAGCACCTACAGAAGCAATGAGCAGTTCTTC
-	-	TRBV28	14	TRBJ2-7	CASSDAGRTYEQYF	TGTGCCAGCAGCGACGCGGGACGGACCTACGAGCAGTACTTC
once	-	TRBV11-2	14	TRBJ1-4	CASTAQVANEKLFF	TGTGCCAGCACGGCACAGGTCGCTAATGAAAAACTGTTTTTT
-	TRBD1	TRBV6-6	13	TRBJ2-5	CASSRDRAETQYF	TGTGCCAGCAGCCGGGACAGGGCGGAGACCCAGTACTTC
-	TRBD2	TRBV5-6	15	TRBJ2-3	CASSLLAGRTDTQYF	TGTGCCAGCAGCCTCCTAGCGGGGCGCACAGATACGCAGTATTTT
-	-	TRBV12-2	15	TRBJ1-2	CASHRTGHDYYGYTF	TGTGCAAGTCACCGCACAGGGCATGATTACTATGGCTACACCTTC
-	-	TRBV27	13	TRBJ1-2	CASSWNSGYGYTF	TGTGCCAGCAGTTGGAACAGTGGCTATGGCTACACCTTC
once	-	TRBV11-2	15	TRBJ2-7	CASSLEAGSSYEQYF	TGTGCCAGCAGCTTGGAGGCAGGGAGCTCCTACGAGCAGTACTTC
-	-	TRBV30	17	TRBJ2-7	CAWIRSWSANNSYEQYF	TGTGCCTGGATAAGGTCCTGGAGCGCCAATAACTCCTACGAGCAGTACTTC
-	TRBD2	TRBV4-3	15	TRBJ2-5	CASSQAVWEGETQYF	TGCGCCAGCAGCCAAGCCGTTTGGGAGGGGGAGACCCAGTACTTC
few	-	TRBV19	16	TRBJ2-3	CASSSGASRSTDTQYF	TGTGCCAGTAGTAGTGGGGCTAGCAGAAGCACAGATACGCAGTATTTT
-	TRBD1	TRBV30	15	TRBJ2-2	CAWTKGDRHTGELFF	TGTGCCTGGACAAAGGGGGACAGACACACCGGGGAGCTGTTTTTT
-	-	TRBV11-2	12	TRBJ2-7	CASSASGYEQYF	TGTGCCAGCAGCGCCTCGGGGTACGAGCAGTACTTC
-	TRBD1	TRBV5-4	19	TRBJ2-3	CASSLGRSGDSLSTDTQYF	TGTGCCAGCAGCTTGGGTCGGTCCGGGGACAGCCTTAGCACAGATACGCAGTATTTT
-	-	TRBV5-4	14	TRBJ1-2	CASSLVLGDNGYTF	TGTGCCAGCAGCTTGGTATTAGGGGATAATGGCTACACCTTC
-	-	TRBV28	16	TRBJ1-1	CASTTPGPMLDTEAFF	TGTGCCAGTACCACTCCGGGACCCATGCTGGACACTGAAGCTTTCTTT
few	TRBD2	TRBV5-1	15	TRBJ2-1	CASSYTSGSSNEQFF	TGCGCCAGCAGCTATACTAGCGGGAGTTCCAATGAGCAGTTCTTC
-	TRBD2	TRBV27	15	TRBJ2-3	CASSPPSGSGDTQYF	TGTGCCAGCAGCCCGCCTAGCGGGAGTGGAGATACGCAGTATTTT
-	TRBD2	TRBV11-2	14	TRBJ2-1	CASSTTSGYSEQFF	TGTGCCAGCAGCACGACTAGCGGGTATAGTGAGCAGTTCTTC
once	TRBD1	TRBV30	13	TRBJ1-1	CAWKDREVTEAFF	TGTGCCTGGAAAGACAGGGAGGTCACTGAAGCTTTCTTT
-	-	TRBV11-2	13	TRBJ2-3	CASSFSPRDTQYF	TGTGCCAGCAGCTTTTCCCCGAGGGATACGCAGTATTTT
-	-	TRBV28	13	TRBJ2-7	CASSLGTLYEQYF	TGTGCCAGCAGTTTAGGAACCCTCTACGAGCAGTACTTC
-	TRBD1	TRBV14	15	TRBJ1-1	CASSQGHRGNTEAFF	TGTGCCAGCAGCCAAGGGCACAGGGGAAACACTGAAGCTTTCTTT
-	-	TRBV15	14	TRBJ2-7	CATSRDGGVYEQYF	TGTGCCACCAGCAGGGATGGAGGGGTATACGAGCAGTACTTC
few	-	TRBV21-1	15	TRBJ2-1	CASSKVAGEDHEQFF	TGTGCCAGCAGCAAAGTAGCGGGAGAAGACCATGAGCAGTTCTTC
many	TRBD1	TRBV13	14	TRBJ2-1	CASSLRQGVHEQFF	TGTGCCAGCAGCTTACGACAGGGAGTCCATGAGCAGTTCTTC
once	TRBD2	TRBV5-4	15	TRBJ2-1	CASSLDSGRDNEQFF	TGTGCCAGCAGCTTGGATAGCGGGAGGGACAATGAGCAGTTCTTC
-	TRBD1	TRBV7-2	14	TRBJ2-7	CASSLGTGQDEQYF	TGTGCCAGCAGCTTAGGGACAGGGCAGGACGAGCAGTACTTC
few	-	TRBV5-6	11	TRBJ2-3	CASTNTDTQYF	TGTGCCAGCACCAATACAGATACGCAGTATTTT
-	TRBD1	TRBV19	14	TRBJ2-7	CASRDRVTAYEQYF	TGTGCCAGTAGGGACAGGGTTACAGCCTACGAGCAGTACTTC
-	TRBD1	TRBV9	15	TRBJ2-7	CASSVAPDRAYEQYF	TGTGCCAGCAGCGTAGCCCCGGACAGGGCCTACGAGCAGTACTTC
-	-	TRBV30	11	TRBJ2-3	CLLQGGDTQYF	TGTCTACTCCAGGGTGGAGATACGCAGTATTTT